The clone carrying this T cell receptor beta chain was recorded a few times. Antigen: not known. These data come from a study of cytomegalovirus exposure and HLA in healthy donors. Study as a whole: In a previous analysis, around 120 million unique TCR beta sequences were found from roughly 180 million T cells.

The PCR employed 60 Vbeta primers together with 13 Jbeta primers. Profiling relied on immunoSEQ multiplex PCR, and the TCRdb table lists in-frame clones only, not all of them. Seen here are 210,000 or so clones, about 77% observed once, and the top ten hold approximately 2.1%. Findings and caveats of the study: Compared with the roughly 670-donor mean, an Asian-associated ancestry cluster reportedly had fewer N-insertions, according to a later analysis. A few CMV-associated chains were confirmed in vitro to be specific for CMV antigens. Prior analysis indicated that the majority of TCR beta V segments exhibited productivity approximately 87% or approximately 30% of the time.

The CDR3 is made up of 15 amino acids. V lost 5 bases, J lost 2 bases, and 14 bases lay in between. Germline assignment: CDR1 PRHDT and CDR2 FYEKMQ (reference sequence). The sequenced sample consisted of PBMCs. The chain combines TRBV13 with TRBJ2-3; D may be TRBD1 (6 bases). This clonotype was sampled from a woman in her 30s in good health and CMV-seropositive. The chain's CDR3 is CASSPARGYTDTQYF. The CDR3 DNA reads as TGTGCCAGCAGCCCCGCCAGGGGATACACAGATACGCAGTATTTT.